This TCR beta chain was found in a study of T cell repertoires in cytomegalovirus infection. About the study: Both CMV infection and a matching HLA type were indicated by public TCR beta signatures.

V trimming: 3 bases; J trimming: 4 bases; junction bases outside the gene matches: 8. The CDR3 totals 15 residues. This clonotype was observed a few times. TCRdb itself ran the reads through MiXCR, one entry per CDR3 protein. Counted here are approximately 750,000 distinct CDR3 sequences, 35% occurring once; the ten biggest clones make up 2.5% to 3.5%. This clonotype was obtained from a human donor in good health (CMV status not recorded). Some clones in this sample may be carry-over from other donors' samples. Sequences were obtained from PBMCs. V and J are TRBV12-3 or TRBV12-4 and TRBJ2-7; TRBD2 aligns across 8 bases. CDR3: CASSFPPGGKYEQYF. The CDR3 nucleotides read TGTGCCAGCAGTTTCCCACCGGGGGGGAAATACGAGCAGTACTTC.